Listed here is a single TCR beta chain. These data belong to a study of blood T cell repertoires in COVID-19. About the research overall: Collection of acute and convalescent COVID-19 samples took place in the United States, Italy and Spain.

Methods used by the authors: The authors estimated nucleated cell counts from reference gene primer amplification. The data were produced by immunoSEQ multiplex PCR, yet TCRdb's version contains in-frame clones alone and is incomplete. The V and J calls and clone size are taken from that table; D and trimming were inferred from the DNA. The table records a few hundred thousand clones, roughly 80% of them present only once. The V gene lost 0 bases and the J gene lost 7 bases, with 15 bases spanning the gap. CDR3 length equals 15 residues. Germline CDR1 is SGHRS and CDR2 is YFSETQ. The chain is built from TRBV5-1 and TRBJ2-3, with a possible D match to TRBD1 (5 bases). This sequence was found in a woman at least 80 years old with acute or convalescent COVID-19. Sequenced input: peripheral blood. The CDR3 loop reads CASSLGATVTNTQYF. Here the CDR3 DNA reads TGCGCCAGCAGCTTGGGGGCGACAGTTACAAATACGCAGTATTTT.